A selection of T cell receptor beta chains follows, all from one sample in a study of blood T cells in healthy people across ages. TCRdb reanalysed the 5' RACE reads using MiXCR and keeps one entry per CDR3 protein. The table includes approximately 800,000 distinct CDR3 sequences, 53% detected once. Sample: blood. These receptors all stem from a man aged 80 or over in good health. Both conserved end residues are part of each CDR3. The order of the fields is clone size, D gene, J gene, V gene, CDR3 DNA, CDR3 protein. The D gene is left open where the match is weak. The size entry is marked missing in some rows and otherwise reads once, few, many or a size class.

abundance: .
d_gene: TRBD1
j_gene: TRBJ1-4
v_gene: TRBV5-1
CDR3nt: TGCGCCAGCACCACGACAGGGAGAAGTGATGAAAAACTGTTTTTT
CDR3aa: CASTTTGRSDEKLFF

abundance: .
d_gene: TRBD1
j_gene: TRBJ2-3
v_gene: TRBV28
CDR3nt: TGTACCGCGGGGACAGGGGGCACAGATACGCAGTATTTT
CDR3aa: CTAGTGGTDTQYF

abundance: .
d_gene: .
j_gene: TRBJ2-5
v_gene: TRBV4-1
CDR3nt: TGCGCCAGCAGCCAAGCCCCTACCCGACAAGAGACCCAGTACTTC
CDR3aa: CASSQAPTRQETQYF

abundance: .
d_gene: TRBD1
j_gene: TRBJ2-7
v_gene: TRBV6-5
CDR3nt: TGTGCCAGCAGTTACTCGGCGGCAGGGGGTTACTACGAGCAGTACTTC
CDR3aa: CASSYSAAGGYYEQYF

abundance: .
d_gene: .
j_gene: TRBJ2-7
v_gene: TRBV20-1
CDR3nt: TGCAGTGCTAGCGGACAATCAGGCGACGAGCAGTACTTC
CDR3aa: CSASGQSGDEQYF

abundance: few
d_gene: .
j_gene: TRBJ1-2
v_gene: TRBV3-1
CDR3nt: TGTGCCAGCAGCCATTCGGGCAGATATGGCTACACCTTC
CDR3aa: CASSHSGRYGYTF

abundance: .
d_gene: TRBD2
j_gene: TRBJ2-7
v_gene: TRBV20-1
CDR3nt: TGCAGTGCTAGCAAACTAGCGGTCAGAACCTACGAGCAGTACTTC
CDR3aa: CSASKLAVRTYEQYF

abundance: many
d_gene: .
j_gene: TRBJ2-5
v_gene: TRBV2
CDR3nt: TGTGCCAGCAGACAAGAGACCCAGTACTTC
CDR3aa: CASRQETQYF

abundance: .
d_gene: TRBD2
j_gene: TRBJ2-7
v_gene: TRBV11-2
CDR3nt: TGTGCCAGCAGCTTCCGTAGCGGGAGGATTTACGAGCAGTACTTC
CDR3aa: CASSFRSGRIYEQYF

abundance: .
d_gene: TRBD2
j_gene: TRBJ2-3
v_gene: TRBV6-5
CDR3nt: TGTGCCAGCAGTGGCCTTCGGGAGGGAGACAGATACGCGTATTTT
CDR3aa: CASSGLREGDRYAYF

abundance: .
d_gene: TRBD1
j_gene: TRBJ2-3
v_gene: TRBV6-1
CDR3nt: TGTGCCAGCAGTGGAGACAGGGGGTTACGCAGATACGCGTATTTT
CDR3aa: CASSGDRGLRRYAYF

abundance: once
d_gene: TRBD1
j_gene: TRBJ1-2
v_gene: TRBV20-1
CDR3nt: TGCAGTGCCTCAACTGGACAGGGGATCGTAACTCCCTTTAACTATGGCTACACCTTC
CDR3aa: CSASTGQGIVTPFNYGYTF

abundance: .
d_gene: TRBD1
j_gene: TRBJ1-1
v_gene: TRBV20-1
CDR3nt: TGCAGTGCCTACTGGGACAGCTTAGAAGCTTTCTTT
CDR3aa: CSAYWDSLEAFF

abundance: few
d_gene: .
j_gene: TRBJ1-2
v_gene: TRBV10-3
CDR3nt: TGTGCCATCAGTGAGTCGACCACGGGGAACTATGGCTACACCTTC
CDR3aa: CAISESTTGNYGYTF

abundance: .
d_gene: TRBD1
j_gene: TRBJ2-7
v_gene: TRBV6-5
CDR3nt: TGTGCCAGCAGGCTCTTTGGGACAGCATCCTACGAGCAGTACTTC
CDR3aa: CASRLFGTASYEQYF

abundance: .
d_gene: .
j_gene: TRBJ2-7
v_gene: TRBV4-1
CDR3nt: TGCGCCAGCAGCGAAACTCCGCACGAGCAGTACTTC
CDR3aa: CASSETPHEQYF

abundance: few
d_gene: TRBD1
j_gene: TRBJ1-5
v_gene: TRBV6-1
CDR3nt: TGTGCCAGCAGGAGGGGGCTACAGCCCCAGCATTTT
CDR3aa: CASRRGLQPQHF

abundance: .
d_gene: TRBD2
j_gene: TRBJ2-1
v_gene: TRBV10-1
CDR3nt: TGCGCCAGCTCGACTTTTGGGACTATTGGTGAGCAGTTCTTC
CDR3aa: CASSTFGTIGEQFF

abundance: .
d_gene: TRBD1
j_gene: TRBJ2-6
v_gene: TRBV7-9
CDR3nt: TGTGCCAGCAGCTTATCGACAGGGGGGCCTGGGGCCAACGTCCTGACTTTC
CDR3aa: CASSLSTGGPGANVLTF

abundance: .
d_gene: TRBD2
j_gene: TRBJ2-3
v_gene: TRBV20-1
CDR3nt: TGCAGTGCTAGCCAAACTAGCGGGAGATTTAATACGCAGTATTTT
CDR3aa: CSASQTSGRFNTQYF

abundance: .
d_gene: .
j_gene: TRBJ2-7
v_gene: TRBV29-1
CDR3nt: TGCAGCGGCGGAATTTCCTACGAGCAGTACTTC
CDR3aa: CSGGISYEQYF

abundance: .
d_gene: .
j_gene: TRBJ2-1
v_gene: TRBV11-2
CDR3nt: TGTGCCAGCAGCTTAGGGGCCGGGTCTAACAATGAGCAGTTCTTC
CDR3aa: CASSLGAGSNNEQFF

abundance: .
d_gene: .
j_gene: TRBJ2-5
v_gene: TRBV29-1
CDR3nt: TGCAGCGTTATCCGGGGTTTACGAGGGCAGTACTTC
CDR3aa: CSVIRGLRGQYF

abundance: .
d_gene: .
j_gene: TRBJ1-2
v_gene: TRBV27
CDR3nt: TGTGCCAGTTCTGGACAGCCTGTATATGGCTACACCTTC
CDR3aa: CASSGQPVYGYTF